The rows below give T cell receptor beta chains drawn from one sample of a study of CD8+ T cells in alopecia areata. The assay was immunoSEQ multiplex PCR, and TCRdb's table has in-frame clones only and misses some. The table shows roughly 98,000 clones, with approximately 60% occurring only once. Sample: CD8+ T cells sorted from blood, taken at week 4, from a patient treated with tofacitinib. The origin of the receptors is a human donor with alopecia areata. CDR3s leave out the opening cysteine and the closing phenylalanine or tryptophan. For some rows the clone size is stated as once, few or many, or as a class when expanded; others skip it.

ASVDLSGGYNEQF TRBV2 - TRBJ2-1
ASSLSGLGTEAF TRBV28 - TRBJ1-1
ASSYSVGGAGELF TRBV6-5 - TRBJ2-2
AWSVGSYNEQF TRBV30 few TRBJ2-1
ASSVEGLAGGPDNEQF TRBV9 - TRBJ2-1
ASSQGEHQPQH TRBV6-4 - TRBJ1-5
ASGLAKETQY TRBV10-3 - TRBJ2-5
AISDSYYGYT TRBV10-3 medium-sized TRBJ1-2
ASPRQTQETQY TRBV27 - TRBJ2-5
ASSDPGPRSSYEQY TRBV18 once TRBJ2-7
SAGQASLEAF TRBV29-1 - TRBJ1-1
ASSFDPATGTYEQY TRBV7-2 - TRBJ2-7
ASSQQTNPGTHEQY TRBV23-1 - TRBJ2-7
ASSPRYHTGGDSYEQY TRBV27 - TRBJ2-7
SVDTGQASPDTQY TRBV29-1 - TRBJ2-3
ASSSSERAQY TRBV6-5 few TRBJ2-5
ASTPGDYGYT TRBV7-9 - TRBJ1-2
ASSLYLGRAGELF TRBV7-3 - TRBJ2-2
ASSSRTGAIPDTQY TRBV7-9 - TRBJ2-3
ASSGDRGRGTEAF TRBV2 - TRBJ1-1
ASSRPRDRWSYEQY TRBV28 - TRBJ2-7
ASSARDRVDTEAF TRBV9 - TRBJ1-1
ASSYLGLGNTEAF TRBV6-6 few TRBJ1-1
ASSQDWHTSTAQH TRBV4-3 - TRBJ1-5
ASSYSTSSQETQY TRBV6-5 - TRBJ2-5
ASSLGQAGAYEQY TRBV27 few TRBJ2-7
ASSLGGQGGDEQY TRBV13 - TRBJ2-7
ASSPGTGSTDTQY TRBV4-3 - TRBJ2-3
ASRWESNQPQH TRBV27 - TRBJ1-5
ASSLYSQAPYRAGSKGELF TRBV27 - TRBJ2-2
ASNPTGDTEAF TRBV7-9 - TRBJ1-1
ASSFYPGLAGGPNEQF TRBV7-9 - TRBJ2-1
ASSEGGQGNSPLH TRBV2 - TRBJ1-6
ASSSDRANYGYT TRBV4-1 - TRBJ1-2
ASAENRASGANVLT TRBV2 - TRBJ2-6
SVEDPGGIVDEQF TRBV29-1 few TRBJ2-1
ASSLEGFEAF TRBV7-8 few TRBJ1-1
ASSFSEDTGNQPQH TRBV7-9 few TRBJ1-5